The rows below give T cell receptor beta chains drawn from one sample of a study of T-cell memory formation after mild COVID-19. One entry per CDR3 protein, called by TCRdb with MiXCR from the 5' RACE reads. The top ten clones hold just over 1.4% of a sample with 25,000 to 30,000 distinct CDR3 sequences, roughly 15% of them seen once. Source material: PBMCs or a T cell subset sorted from them (not recorded which). Source of these receptors: an adult who had mild COVID-19 (a few samples of this study predate the infection). Cell type and time point are not known. The CDR3 runs from the conserved cysteine through the conserved F or W. D genes are given only for firm matches. Clone sizes are given selectively: once, few, many, or a class where the clone is expanded.

j_call clone_size d_call v_call cdr3_aa cdr3_nt
TRBJ2-2 many . TRBV9 CASSVDFASVGNTGELFF TGTGCCAGCAGCGTAGATTTTGCGTCAGTAGGGAACACCGGGGAGCTGTTTTTT
TRBJ2-1 few . TRBV7-3 CASSLSSGAEQFF TGTGCCAGCAGCTTATCTTCCGGAGCGGAGCAGTTCTTC
TRBJ2-2 many . TRBV18 CASSPNFADGELFF TGTGCCAGCTCACCAAACTTTGCAGACGGGGAGCTGTTTTTT
TRBJ1-3 few . TRBV20-1 CSARDTGLNTIYF TGCAGTGCTAGAGATACGGGATTAAACACCATATATTTT
TRBJ2-1 many TRBD1 TRBV5-1 CASSFGQGANNEQFF TGCGCCAGCAGCTTTGGACAGGGGGCTAACAATGAGCAGTTCTTC
TRBJ2-5 many TRBD1 TRBV12-3/TRBV12-4 CASSRDRGETQYF TGTGCCAGCAGCAGAGACAGGGGTGAGACCCAGTACTTC
TRBJ1-2 . TRBD1 TRBV7-9 CASTTGGQARYGYTF TGTGCCAGCACCACCGGGGGACAGGCCCGCTATGGCTACACCTTC
TRBJ2-3 . TRBD1 TRBV18 CASSPPLTGVSTDTQYF TGTGCCAGCTCACCACCCTTGACAGGGGTGAGCACAGATACGCAGTATTTT
TRBJ2-4 many . TRBV4-3 CASSQGANLAKNIQYF TGCGCCAGCAGCCAGGGGGCTAACCTAGCCAAAAACATTCAGTACTTC
TRBJ2-5 many . TRBV18 CASSPEGETQYF TGTGCCAGCTCACCCGAAGGGGAGACCCAGTACTTC
TRBJ2-3 many . TRBV12-3/TRBV12-4 CASSLVDTQYF TGTGCCAGCAGTTTAGTGGATACGCAGTATTTT
TRBJ2-2 many TRBD2 TRBV19 CASSISGGAAGELFF TGTGCCAGTAGTATTAGCGGGGGGGCCGCCGGGGAGCTGTTTTTT
TRBJ2-3 few . TRBV19 CASSSGLTDTQYF TGTGCCAGTAGTAGCGGGTTAACAGATACGCAGTATTTT
TRBJ1-1 many . TRBV5-1 CASSLEVGASTEAFF TGCGCCAGCAGCTTGGAGGTGGGGGCAAGCACTGAAGCTTTCTTT
TRBJ1-4 many TRBD1 TRBV7-2 CASSPRDSYNEKLFF TGTGCCAGCAGCCCCAGGGACAGCTATAATGAAAAACTGTTTTTT
TRBJ1-1 few TRBD1 TRBV7-9 CASSPPFGQGANTEAFF TGTGCCAGCAGCCCACCCTTTGGACAGGGGGCCAACACTGAAGCTTTCTTT
TRBJ2-3 few TRBD2 TRBV10-2 CASSDGGGSTDTQYF TGCGCCAGCAGTGACGGGGGAGGGTCCACAGATACGCAGTATTTT
TRBJ2-7 few . TRBV6-5 CASSYSPTGTTYEQYF TGTGCCAGCAGTTACTCTCCTACAGGGACCACCTACGAGCAGTACTTC
TRBJ2-2 medium-sized . TRBV29-1 CSVLGGSGNTGELFF TGCAGCGTTTTGGGGGGCTCGGGGAACACCGGGGAGCTGTTTTTT
TRBJ2-1 many . TRBV5-5 CASSQDMYNEQFF TGTGCCAGCAGCCAGGACATGTACAATGAGCAGTTCTTC
TRBJ2-7 many TRBD1 TRBV20-1 CSARKDRTGEQYF TGCAGTGCTAGAAAGGACAGGACCGGCGAGCAGTACTTC
TRBJ2-3 many TRBD2 TRBV6-1 CASSETLAGGDTQYF TGTGCCAGCAGTGAAACACTAGCGGGGGGAGATACGCAGTATTTT
TRBJ2-2 . . TRBV11-2 CASSLGPGQGWTGELFF TGTGCCAGCAGCTTAGGGCCGGGGCAGGGCTGGACCGGGGAGCTGTTTTTT
TRBJ2-2 . . TRBV6-1 CASSDWQVPNTGELFF TGTGCCAGCAGTGATTGGCAGGTACCGAACACCGGGGAGCTGTTTTTT
TRBJ1-1 many TRBD1 TRBV20-1 CSARTGGGAGNTEAFF TGCAGTGCTAGAACGGGAGGGGGCGCGGGGAACACTGAAGCTTTCTTT
TRBJ1-2 . TRBD1 TRBV12-3/TRBV12-4 CASRTSGGGNYGYTF TGTGCCAGCAGGACGTCAGGGGGTGGTAACTATGGCTACACCTTC
TRBJ1-1 many . TRBV5-6 CASSFEIGGMNTEAFF TGTGCCAGCAGCTTCGAGATTGGGGGCATGAACACTGAAGCTTTCTTT
TRBJ2-1 medium-sized TRBD2 TRBV6-5 CASSPGTSGMIYNEQFF TGTGCCAGCAGCCCAGGGACTAGCGGGATGATCTACAATGAGCAGTTCTTC
TRBJ2-3 many TRBD2 TRBV7-2 CARGLAGVTDTQYF TGTGCCAGGGGACTAGCGGGGGTCACAGATACGCAGTATTTT
TRBJ2-5 . . TRBV4-1 CASSPRVRGEGETQYF TGCGCCAGCAGCCCTCGAGTTAGGGGGGAGGGGGAGACCCAGTACTTC
TRBJ2-3 many TRBD1 TRBV18 CASSLDHRDRVYF TGTGCCAGCTCACTTGATCACCGGGACAGGGTATACTTT
TRBJ1-2 once . TRBV20-1 CSARDERGTGYTF TGCAGTGCTAGAGACGAGAGGGGGACCGGCTACACCTTC
TRBJ2-7 medium-sized TRBD2 TRBV3-1 CASSQETSGYEQYF TGTGCCAGCAGCCAAGAGACTAGCGGGTACGAGCAGTACTTC
TRBJ1-1 many . TRBV29-1 CSVDLMNTEAFF TGCAGCGTTGACCTAATGAACACTGAAGCTTTCTTT
TRBJ2-3 few TRBD2 TRBV6-2/TRBV6-3 CASSQRTSDLPRTDTQYF TGTGCCAGCAGCCAACGGACTAGCGACCTCCCACGCACAGATACGCAGTATTTT
TRBJ2-3 many . TRBV3-1 CASSLGPDTQYF TGTGCCAGCAGCCTAGGCCCCGATACGCAGTATTTT
TRBJ1-3 . TRBD1 TRBV11-2 CASSSLTGVGNTIYF TGTGCCAGCAGCTCCCTAACAGGGGTCGGAAACACCATATATTTT
TRBJ2-7 many . TRBV7-9 CASSPTRAGAYEQYF TGTGCCAGCAGCCCCACGAGAGCCGGCGCCTACGAGCAGTACTTC
TRBJ1-2 . . TRBV12-3/TRBV12-4 CASSITLSPGDGYTF TGTGCCAGCAGTATTACCCTATCTCCAGGGGATGGCTACACCTTC
TRBJ2-3 many . TRBV20-1 CSAPVGSSDTQYF TGCAGTGCCCCGGTCGGGAGTTCAGATACGCAGTATTTT
TRBJ2-7 many TRBD1 TRBV7-2 CASSLAALQGWYEQYF TGTGCCAGCAGCTTAGCGGCTCTACAGGGGTGGTACGAGCAGTACTTC
TRBJ2-1 many TRBD1 TRBV11-2 CASRSYRQGENEQFF TGTGCCAGCAGATCATATCGACAGGGGGAGAATGAGCAGTTCTTC
TRBJ1-1 . . TRBV30 CAWSVLRDEAFF TGTGCCTGGAGTGTTCTACGGGATGAAGCTTTCTTT
TRBJ1-1 many . TRBV6-5 CATKGDGSLMNTEAFF TGTGCCACGAAGGGTGATGGCAGCCTCATGAACACTGAAGCTTTCTTT
TRBJ2-1 many . TRBV5-6 CASRQDLGAYNEQFF TGTGCCAGCAGGCAGGATTTGGGGGCTTACAATGAGCAGTTCTTC
TRBJ2-7 many TRBD2 TRBV7-2 CASRNLAGGYEQYF TGTGCCAGCAGAAATCTAGCGGGAGGGTACGAGCAGTACTTC
TRBJ2-7 few TRBD1 TRBV11-3 CASSVAGTAYEQYF TGTGCCAGCAGCGTGGCCGGGACAGCCTACGAGCAGTACTTC
TRBJ2-3 many TRBD1 TRBV3-1 CASSQGQGGDTQYF TGTGCCAGCAGCCAAGGACAGGGGGGGGATACGCAGTATTTT
TRBJ1-2 many . TRBV5-1 CASSLGGQSLVGYTF TGCGCCAGCAGCTTGGGTGGACAGAGCCTTGTTGGCTACACCTTC
TRBJ1-2 medium-sized TRBD1 TRBV19 CASTSYRDRIHYGYTF TGTGCCAGTACCTCTTACCGGGACAGAATACACTATGGCTACACCTTC
TRBJ2-1 few . TRBV2 CASSDRSSYNEQFF TGTGCCAGCAGTGACAGGAGCTCCTACAATGAGCAGTTCTTC
TRBJ1-1 . . TRBV20-1 CSASVLMNTEAFF TGCAGTGCTAGCGTCCTCATGAACACTGAAGCTTTCTTT
TRBJ1-2 many . TRBV11-2 CASSLSGYLGARGYTF TGTGCCAGCAGCTTATCGGGGTACTTGGGGGCGAGAGGCTACACCTTC
TRBJ2-7 many . TRBV25-1 CASGVGGSKDEQYF TGTGCCAGCGGCGTCGGTGGGTCAAAAGACGAGCAGTACTTC
TRBJ2-6 many TRBD2 TRBV5-1 CASAGDGFGSGANVLTF TGCGCCAGCGCGGGGGACGGTTTCGGTTCTGGGGCCAACGTCCTGACTTTC
TRBJ2-1 many . TRBV5-1 CASSLNRAGNEQFF TGCGCCAGCAGCTTGAATCGCGCGGGGAATGAGCAGTTCTTC
TRBJ1-2 many . TRBV7-2 CASSPYRRTDGYTF TGTGCCAGCAGCCCCTATCGTCGAACGGATGGCTACACCTTC